The sequence of this T cell receptor (beta chain) was determined in a study of T cells in Graves' hyperthyroidism and ophthalmopathy. Whole-study findings and limits: Peripheral blood also featured most of the thyroid clonotypes expanded above 0.001.

Template material for amplifying TCR beta CDR3 regions consisted of RNA transcripts. Carried out on the TCR CDR3, a first-round RT-PCR used the HTBI primer set. TCRdb re-derived calls from the multiplex PCR reads in MiXCR, one entry per CDR3 protein. The sample holds about 250,000 distinct CDR3 sequences, 20% to 25% seen once. This clonotype was counted ten times or more. What it recognizes is unknown. The CDR3 sequence is 14 residues long. V lost 6 bases and J lost 3; bases outside the gene matches: 7. From germline, CDR1 is SNHLY and CDR2 FYNNEI. This receptor was identified in a man younger than 40 with Graves' ophthalmopathy. This chain uses TRBV2 with TRBJ2-7, with TRBD1 matching over 8 bases. The sample taken for sequencing was blood. This CDR3 is CASSGDRRNYEQYF. The CDR3 DNA reads as TGTGCCAGCAGCGGGGACAGGCGGAACTACGAGCAGTACTTC.